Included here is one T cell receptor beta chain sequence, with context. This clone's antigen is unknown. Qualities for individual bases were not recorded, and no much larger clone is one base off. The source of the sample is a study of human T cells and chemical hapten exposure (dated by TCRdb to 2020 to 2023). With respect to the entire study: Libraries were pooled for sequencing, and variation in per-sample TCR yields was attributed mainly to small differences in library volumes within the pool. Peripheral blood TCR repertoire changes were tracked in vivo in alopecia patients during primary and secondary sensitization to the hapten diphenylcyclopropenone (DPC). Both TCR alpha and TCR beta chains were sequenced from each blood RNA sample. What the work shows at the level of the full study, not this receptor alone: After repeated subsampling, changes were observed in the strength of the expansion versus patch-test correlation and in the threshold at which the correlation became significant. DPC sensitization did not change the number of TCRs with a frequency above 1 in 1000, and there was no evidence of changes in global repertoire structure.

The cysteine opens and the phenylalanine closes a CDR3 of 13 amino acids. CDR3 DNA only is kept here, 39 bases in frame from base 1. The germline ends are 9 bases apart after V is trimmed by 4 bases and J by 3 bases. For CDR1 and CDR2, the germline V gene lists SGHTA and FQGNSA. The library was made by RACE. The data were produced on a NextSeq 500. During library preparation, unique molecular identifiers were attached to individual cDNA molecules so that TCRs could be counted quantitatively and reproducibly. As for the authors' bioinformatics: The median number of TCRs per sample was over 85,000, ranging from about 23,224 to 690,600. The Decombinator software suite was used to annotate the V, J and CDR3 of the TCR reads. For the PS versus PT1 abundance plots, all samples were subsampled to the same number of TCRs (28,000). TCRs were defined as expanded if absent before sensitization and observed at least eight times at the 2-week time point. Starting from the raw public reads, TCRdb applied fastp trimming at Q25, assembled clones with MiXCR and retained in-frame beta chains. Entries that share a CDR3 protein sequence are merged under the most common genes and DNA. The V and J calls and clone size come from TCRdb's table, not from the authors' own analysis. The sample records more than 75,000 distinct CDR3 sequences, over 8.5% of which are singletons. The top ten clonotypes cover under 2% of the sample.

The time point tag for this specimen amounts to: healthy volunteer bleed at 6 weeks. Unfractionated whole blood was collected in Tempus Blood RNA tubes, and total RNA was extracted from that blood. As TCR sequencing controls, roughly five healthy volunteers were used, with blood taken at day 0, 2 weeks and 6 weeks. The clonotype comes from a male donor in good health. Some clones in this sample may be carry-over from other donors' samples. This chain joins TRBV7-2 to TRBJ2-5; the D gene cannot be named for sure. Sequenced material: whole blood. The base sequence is TGTGCCAGCAGCTCTGCCCCCAAAGAGACCCAGTACTTC. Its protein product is CASSSAPKETQYF.